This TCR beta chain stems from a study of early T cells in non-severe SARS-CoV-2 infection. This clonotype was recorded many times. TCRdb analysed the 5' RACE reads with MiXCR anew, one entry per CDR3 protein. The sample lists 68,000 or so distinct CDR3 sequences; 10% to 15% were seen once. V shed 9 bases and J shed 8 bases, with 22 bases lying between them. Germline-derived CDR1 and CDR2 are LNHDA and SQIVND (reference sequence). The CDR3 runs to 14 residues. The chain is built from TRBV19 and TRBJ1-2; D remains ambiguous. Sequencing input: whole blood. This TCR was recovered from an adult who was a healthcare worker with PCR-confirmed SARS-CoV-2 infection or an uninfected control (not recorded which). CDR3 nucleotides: TGTGCCAGCCAACAACTTCGGGGAGGGCCCGGCTACACCTTC. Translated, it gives CASQQLRGGPGYTF.